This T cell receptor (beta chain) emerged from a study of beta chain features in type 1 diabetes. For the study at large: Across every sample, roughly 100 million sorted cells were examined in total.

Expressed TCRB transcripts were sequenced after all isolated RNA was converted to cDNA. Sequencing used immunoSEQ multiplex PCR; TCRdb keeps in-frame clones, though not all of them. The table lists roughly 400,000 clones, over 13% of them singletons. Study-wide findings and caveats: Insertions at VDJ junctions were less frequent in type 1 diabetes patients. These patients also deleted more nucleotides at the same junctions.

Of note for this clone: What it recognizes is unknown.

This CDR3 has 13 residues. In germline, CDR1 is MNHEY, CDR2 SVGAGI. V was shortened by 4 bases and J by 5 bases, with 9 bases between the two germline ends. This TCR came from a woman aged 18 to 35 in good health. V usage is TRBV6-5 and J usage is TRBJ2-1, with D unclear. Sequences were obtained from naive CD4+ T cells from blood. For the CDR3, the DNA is TGTGCCAGCAGTTCGCTCCGAGACAATGAGCAGTTCTTC. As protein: CASSSLRDNEQFF.